This entry features one T cell receptor beta chain sequence. The antigen this receptor binds is unknown. Within one base of it there is no much larger clone, and no base qualities were kept. To prepare the library, the immunoSEQ multiplex PCR assay was applied. For the multiplex PCR, a mixture combining 60 forward primers for TCR Vbeta segments and 13 reverse primers for TCR Jbeta segments was used. A multiplex PCR assay on genomic DNA amplified the CDR3 region of rearranged TCR beta genes. The Illumina HiSeq System was used to sequence the amplified TCR beta libraries as 87-base-pair reads. As for the original processing: A later analysis tallied 80 million to 95 million unique TCR beta chains across the 550 to 850 repertoires, and approximately 9.9 million of those chains were shared by two or more donors. A nearest-neighbor algorithm error-corrected the raw reads and collapsed the reads into unique sequences, merging closely related sequences to remove PCR and sequencing errors. CDR3 sequences were aligned to IMGT reference sequences to assign V, D and J gene segments. For a sequence to be retained, at least a six-nucleotide match to both a V gene segment and a J gene segment was required. Rearrangements were classified as productive when the CDR3 lacked stop codons and remained in frame with V and J, and all other rearrangements were classified as non-productive. Following IMGT convention, CDR3 was defined as the stretch from the second conserved V-encoded cysteine to the conserved J-encoded phenylalanine. The earlier analysis of about 620 of the donors excluded sequences that lacked an unambiguous match to a single V gene segment. In an earlier analysis of 587 of the donors, V segments were called functional above 56.7% productive rearrangements and were called segregating when the between-donor standard deviation exceeded 5%. A statistical classification framework was built to diagnose cytomegalovirus status from the catalog of TCR beta chain sequences. In a later analysis, V and J genes were assigned by comparing TCR nucleotide sequences against IMGT/GENE-DB human TR gene sequences. Using the TCRdist pipeline, a later analysis assigned CDR3 sequences along with most-parsimonious VDJ recombination scenarios. In a later analysis, every TCR beta chain was defined by the combination of its CDR3 amino acid sequence and its V-gene family, and reads without a unique V-gene family were dropped. In a later analysis, approximately 590 highly shared, low-generation-probability nucleotide sequences were removed to address suspected cross-contamination and a sequencing artifact. For each public chain, a later analysis derived a clonal expansion index from normalized ranks of inferred template counts within each repertoire. A later analysis computed generation probabilities with a VDJ recombination model fitted to out-of-frame rearrangements, and checked the results against IGoR. Hypergeometric tests were used in a later analysis to score TCR-TCR, TCR-HLA and TCR-CMV co-occurrence, with a repertoire-size bias correction applied to the TCR pairs. To estimate false discovery rates, a later analysis permuted the HLA or CMV assignments 20 times. In a later analysis, co-occurring TCRs were grouped with DBSCAN, and TCRdist sequence similarity was added when clustering was performed within HLA-allele-positive subsets. Repertoires with fewer than 30,000 or more than 120,000 public chains were left out of co-occurrence clustering, as were five repertoires with anomalous nucleotide sharing. The source is immuneACCESS, and TCRdb retained only in-frame sequences with V and J called. Part of the clones is not carried over; for the studies checked, unresolved V genes explain less than half of this, and the remainder is unexplained. For V, J and clone size, that table is used; D and trimming come from the DNA. In this sample the table shows some 140,000 clones, approximately 61% of which occur a single time. Clones ranked in the top ten supply over 1.5% of the sample.

The data were obtained in a study of cytomegalovirus exposure and HLA in healthy donors (dated by TCRdb to the late 2010s). A note on the overall study: In an earlier analysis of roughly 590 of the donors, around 300 Gb of sequence data and 120 million or so unique TCR beta sequences from roughly 180 million T cells were reported. Roughly 300 gigabases of sequencing data and approximately 84 million unique TCR sequences were included in an early release covering about 700 HLA-typed donors. Of the roughly 390 genotyped donors, 81% were placed in the genetic ancestry cluster associated with self-reported Caucasian donors. The study was designed to test whether signatures of past pathogen exposure could be identified by cataloging public T cell receptors. The T cell repertoires of around 730 subjects were profiled by immunosequencing and related to cytomegalovirus serostatus. In addition to the first cohort of several hundred subjects, a separate validation cohort of 120 different subjects was used. High-throughput TCR immunosequencing, statistical association of individual TCRs with disease status, and machine learning were combined to predict cytomegalovirus infection status. A later analysis re-examined previously published TCR beta repertoires from around 670 donors and added high-resolution HLA genotyping to investigate patterns of TCR occurrence. In the later analysis, no new phenotypic data were used to find candidate immune exposures; instead, reliance was placed on TCR beta sequences and their occurrence across donors. An earlier analysis of some 600 of the donors applied high-throughput TCR beta sequencing to assess whether each TCR beta V gene segment acted as functional or pseudogenic. Donor age, sex, ethnicity and CMV serostatus were collected together with the repertoire data. A later genetic analysis took genome-wide SNP genotypes for about 60% of the roughly 670 donors and used that subset as a discovery cohort. Every repertoire in the discovery cohort had been generated on one and the same sequencing platform. HLA typing covered class I and class II loci at four-digit resolution. The number of donors typed differed by locus, with roughly 620-630 for A, B, C, DRB1 and DQB1, more than 500 for DQA1, 600 to 610 for DPA1, and 472 for DPB1. Because of strong linkage in the cohort, a handful of DR-DQ haplotypes were treated as single units for association and clustering. Across some 400 genotyped donors of the cohort, an average of roughly 200,000 unique TCR beta nucleotide sequences per donor were sequenced, and approximately 17% of those sequences were non-productive.

Measured from the cysteine to the phenylalanine, the CDR3 is 14 residues long. Only the CDR3 portion is preserved as DNA: 42 bases, with reading frame beginning at the first base. For CDR1 and CDR2, the germline V gene lists KGHSH and LQKENI. V is cut by 0 bases and J by 3 bases, and the space between the germline ends is 8 bases. In total, 500 to 700 healthy bone marrow donors made up the cohort. At the time of sampling, all cohort members were nominally healthy, though unrecorded immune exposures were likely present. CMV serostatus was positive for about 270 and negative for about 50% of the roughly 700 cohort members, and was not recorded for this donor. A peripheral blood sample was collected from each donor, and TCR beta sequencing was performed on peripheral blood mononuclear cells. The Qiagen DNeasy Blood Extraction Kit was used to extract genomic DNA from the blood cell samples. General conclusions and limits of the study: Compared with the 666-donor mean, donors in an Asian-associated ancestry cluster had fewer N-insertions in productive TCRs, according to a later genetic analysis. The authors suggested that the approach could potentially be extended to other disease states and immunological phenotypes. Three of the identified cytomegalovirus-associated TCR beta chains were confirmed in vitro to be specific for cytomegalovirus antigens. A further reported finding was that TCR beta sequences accurately predicted the HLA-A and HLA-B alleles for most subjects in the first cohort. A later analysis found that TCR association rates varied across HLA loci, with DRB1 alleles showing the most associated TCRs and HLA-C alleles the fewest. Cytomegalovirus status was reported to be diagnosed by the classifier with high specificity and sensitivity in both the original and validation cohorts. A cluster of highly shared sequence variants was judged likely to represent a technical artifact of the sequencing pipeline. In the study, 150 to 200 TCR beta chains were listed as associated with cytomegalovirus. Because counts were too low, approximately 15 rarely observed V segments, including chromosome 9 orphons, were excluded from the earlier analysis of around 590 of the donors. According to a later analysis, most CMV-associated TCR beta chains appeared to be HLA-restricted, and the HLA associations seemed to be driven largely by CMV exposure. While some public TCRs were present in many individuals, most TCR sequences turned up only very rarely across donors. Strong co-occurrence of HLA alleles, especially DR and DQ, made assigning TCR associations to individual alleles difficult. Only TCR beta chains were sequenced in this cohort, and the absence of alpha or paired-chain data limited detectable features. In a later analysis, several top co-occurrence clusters were reported to appear linked to parvovirus B19, influenza, CMV and Epstein-Barr virus. An earlier analysis of approximately 600 of the donors showed that most TCR beta V segments appeared in productive rearrangements either about 90% or about 30% of the time, which broadly matched IMGT annotations. At a false discovery rate of 0.05, a later analysis linked under 20,000 TCR beta sequences to specific HLA alleles. Immune exposure information for the cohort was limited to CMV serostatus. In a later analysis, HLA-associated TCR beta chains showed more clonal expansion and lower generation probabilities than non-associated chains that were equally common. A later genetic analysis associated a missense DCLRE1C variant with V-gene and J-gene trimming of TCR beta chains, and an independent cohort replicated the association. Because HLA typing was missing for some donors at each locus, association tests included only the typed subset. Linkage disequilibrium might explain the correlated functional status among segregating V segments, but an unknown experimental factor could not be ruled out. Sequencing depth was assumed to be roughly uniform across donors in the presence/absence analyses, though that assumption may not hold. Because the 87-base-pair reads could not distinguish some IMGT-functional V segments, including TRBV6-2 and TRBV6-3, those segments were excluded.

Sample: PBMCs. In this chain, TRBV18 is recombined with TRBJ2-5; the D gene is not confidently resolved. The clonotype originates from a human donor in good health. The nucleotide sequence is given as TGTGCCAGCTCACCACCGATCAGTGAAGAGACCCAGTACTTC. This sequence encodes CASSPPISEETQYF.